This T cell receptor beta chain derives from a study of post-analysis software for immune sequencing data. General observations from the study: Among four to six TRBV segments more frequent in patients than controls were TRBV5-6, TRBV5-1 and TRBV20-1.

Per the germline V gene, CDR1 is MNHNS and CDR2 is SASEGT. There are 13 residues in the CDR3. The V end was cut by 10 bases, the J end by 3 bases, with 16 bases between. Comments on this clonotype: The antigen is undetermined. A read error is likely, as this CDR3 ends without the conserved phenylalanine or tryptophan.

The TCR beta cDNA libraries carried unique molecular identifiers. MiXCR, applied by TCRdb to the PCR reads, yields one record per CDR3 protein. Here the sample spans roughly 600,000 distinct CDR3 sequences, around 44% being singletons. Sequencing was carried out using blood. The TCR was taken from a girl aged 10-17 years with multiple sclerosis. The V and J genes are TRBV6-1 and TRBJ2-7; D remains unclear. The CDR3 region is CATAAALYYEQYS. The CDR3 nucleotides read TGTGCCACCGCAGCAGCGCTCTACTACGAGCAGTACTCC.